Presented here are 18 T cell receptor beta chains from one specimen sequenced in a study of T cell responses to AZD1222 COVID-19 vaccine. Repertoires were generated with immunoSEQ multiplex PCR, while TCRdb's copy carries only in-frame clones and drops some. The table has 110,000 to 150,000 clones, roughly 90% seen once. Sample: peripheral blood, taken 28 days after the second AZD1222 dose. The receptors originated from an adult who received the AZD1222 COVID-19 vaccine.

The rearrangement joins TRBV2 to TRBJ2-3; D is possibly TRBD1 or TRBD2 (5 bases each). The length of the CDR3 is 13 residues. V shed 6 bases and J shed 5 bases, with 12 bases lying between them. Germline values: CDR1 SNHLY, CDR2 FYNNEI. The DNA for the CDR3 is TGTGCCAGCAGAGCCGGGGCAGGAGATACGCAGTATTTT. It translates to CASRAGAGDTQYF.

The rearrangement links TRBV6-5 to TRBJ1-3; D not certain. CDR3 length equals 15 residues. V dropped 2 bases and J dropped 3 bases, with 11 bases sitting between them. Germline values: CDR1 MNHEY, CDR2 SVGAGI. CDR3 bases: TGTGCCAGCAGTTACCGTCGTGGGAGTGGAAACACCATATATTTT. It encodes CASSYRRGSGNTIYF.

The chain employs TRBV5-1 and TRBJ2-1; D may be TRBD1 (6 bases). The V end lost 3 bases, the J end lost 8 bases, and 15 bases lay between the germline ends. Per the germline V gene, CDR1 is SGHRS and CDR2 is YFSETQ. The CDR3 runs to 14 residues. The CDR3 loop reads CASSWGPSGDEQFF. In DNA form, the CDR3 reads TGCGCCAGCAGCTGGGGGCCTTCCGGCGATGAGCAGTTCTTC.

The chain carries TRBV3-1 (or the pseudogene TRBV3-2) and TRBJ2-7; TRBD2 is a possible D gene (5 bases). Germline V CDR1 and CDR2: LGHDT, YNNKEL (reference sequence). The CDR3 is 16 residues long. V shed 2 bases and J shed 2 bases, with 16 bases lying between them. The CDR3 reads CASSQKSPELAYEQYF. Here the CDR3 DNA reads TGTGCCAGCAGCCAAAAGAGCCCCGAACTAGCCTACGAGCAGTACTTC.

The V gene is TRBV9, the J gene TRBJ1-3; TRBD1 is a possible D gene (5 bases). CDR3 length: 15 amino acids. Trimming cost V 2 bases and J 2 bases, with 11 bases left between them. CDR1 SGDLS and CDR2 YYNGEE come from the germline V gene. The CDR3: CASSVGGAAGNTIYF. The CDR3 DNA is TGTGCCAGCAGCGTGGGGGGAGCGGCTGGAAACACCATATATTTT. Variable domain in full (rest from reference TRBV9 and TRBJ1-3): DSGVTQTPKHLITATGQRVTLRCSPRSGDLSVYWYQQSLDQGLQFLIQYYNGEERAKGNILERFSAQQFPDLHSELNLSSLELGDSALYFCASSVGGAAGNTIYFGEGSWLTVV.

The V gene is TRBV9, the J gene TRBJ2-1; 9 nucleotides agree with TRBD1. The J segment lost 8 bases and the V segment lost 0 bases, leaving 6 bases of the junction unmatched. The CDR3 is 15 amino acids. Germline-derived CDR1 and CDR2 are SGDLS and YYNGEE. CDR3: CASSVGPQGADEQFF. The DNA for the CDR3 is TGTGCCAGCAGCGTAGGGCCACAGGGGGCCGATGAGCAGTTCTTC. The whole variable domain, filled in from reference TRBV9 and TRBJ2-1, reads DSGVTQTPKHLITATGQRVTLRCSPRSGDLSVYWYQQSLDQGLQFLIQYYNGEERAKGNILERFSAQQFPDLHSELNLSSLELGDSALYFCASSVGPQGADEQFFGPGTRLTVL.

This chain uses TRBV5-4 with TRBJ2-2; 10 bases match TRBD1. Germline assignment: CDR1 SGHNT and CDR2 YYREEE (reference sequence). The CDR3 spans 16 residues. J was trimmed by 6 bases and V by 4 bases; bases with no gene match: 9. In DNA form, the CDR3 reads TGTGCCAGCAGCCGGACAGGGGGGGGTACGGCCGGGGAGCTGTTTTTT. Amino acids: CASSRTGGGTAGELFF.

This chain links TRBV19 with TRBJ1-2; D unclear. V gave up 4 bases and J gave up 6 bases, with 15 bases separating them. This CDR3 contains 14 residues. The germline V gene encodes CDR1 LNHDA and CDR2 SQIVND (reference sequence). The CDR3 DNA reads TGTGCCAGTAGTACCCCTGAAGGGCGAAATGGCTACACCTTC. Amino acids: CASSTPEGRNGYTF.

J is TRBJ2-1 and V is TRBV12-5; no clear D gene. This CDR3 has 15 residues. Per germline, CDR1 LGHNT and CDR2 FRNRAP. Trimming cost V 1 base and J 1 base, with 8 bases left between them. The DNA of the CDR3 is TGTGCTAGTGGTTTGGGCAGAGGATCCTACAATGAGCAGTTCTTC. This sequence encodes CASGLGRGSYNEQFF. The full variable domain, completed using reference TRBV12-5 and TRBJ2-1, is DARVTQTPRHKVTEMGQEVTMRCQPILGHNTVFWYRQTMMQGLELLAYFRNRAPLDDSGMPKDRFSAEMPDATLATLKIQPSEPRDSAVYFCASGLGRGSYNEQFFGPGTRLTVL.

The chain combines TRBV7-2 with TRBJ1-2, with D tentatively TRBD1 (5 bases). The CDR3 sequence is 15 residues long. Germline loops: CDR1 SGHTA, CDR2 FQGNSA. V lost 5 bases and J 1 base, leaving 14 bases between the germline ends. Written as DNA, the CDR3 is TGTGCCAGCAGCCTCTCCGGGACCGGTAACTATGGCTACACCTTC. Translation gives CASSLSGTGNYGYTF.

This chain uses TRBV7-2 with TRBJ2-3, with TRBD2 as a possible D gene (5 bases). Trimming cost V 1 base and J 0 bases, with 8 bases left between them. Looked up from germline, CDR1 is SGHTA and CDR2 is FQGNSA. This CDR3 contains 15 residues. The CDR3 protein is CASSLVGISTDTQYF. DNA for the CDR3: TGTGCCAGCAGCTTAGTCGGGATCAGCACAGATACGCAGTATTTT.

The CDR3 is CASSFVGNINEKLFF. The CDR3 bases are TGTGCCAGCAGCTTTGTCGGGAATATTAATGAAAAACTGTTTTTT. The chain couples TRBV7-2 to TRBJ1-4; no definite D call. V gave up 3 bases and J gave up 4 bases, with 12 bases separating them. The CDR3 has 15 residues. Germline V gives CDR1 SGHTA, CDR2 FQGNSA.

The rearrangement uses TRBV18 and TRBJ1-4, with no clear D. CDR3 length equals 15 residues. Germline CDR1 KGHSH, CDR2 LQKENI. The ends were cut back, 2 bases at V and 5 bases at J, with 12 bases in the middle. CDR3: CASSPSTARNEKLFF. The CDR3 region has the DNA TGTGCCAGCTCACCATCGACGGCTCGCAATGAAAAACTGTTTTTT.

The chain is built from TRBV9 and TRBJ2-5, with D possibly TRBD1 on 8 matching bases. This CDR3 is 15 amino acids long. Trimming took 0 bases from V and 4 from J, leaving 13 bases between them. Germline CDR1 and CDR2: SGDLS and YYNGEE. CDR3 residues: CASSVAGGGRETQYF. As DNA, the CDR3 is TGTGCCAGCAGCGTAGCAGGGGGCGGGAGAGAGACCCAGTACTTC.

The V call is TRBV29-1, the J call TRBJ2-2; no clear D gene. V lost 4 bases and J lost 0, with 3 bases in between. Per the germline V gene, CDR1 is SQVTM and CDR2 is ANQGSEA. The CDR3 spans 12 residues. For the CDR3, the DNA is TGCAGCGTTGGAGCGAACACCGGGGAGCTGTTTTTT. The encoded protein is CSVGANTGELFF.

The gene calls are TRBV28 and TRBJ1-2, with D unresolved. V lost 2 bases and J lost 5, with 12 bases in between. There are 14 residues in the CDR3. Per germline, CDR1 MDHEN and CDR2 SYDVKM. Here the CDR3 reads CASSLGTVAYGYTF. CDR3 nucleotides: TGTGCCAGCAGTTTAGGTACAGTAGCATATGGCTACACCTTC.

This clone is a singleton in its sample. This sample also contains other DNA sequences that code for the same CDR3. This chain connects TRBV18 to TRBJ1-1; unclear D gene. The CDR3 is made up of 13 amino acids. V lost 2 bases, J lost 0 bases, and 4 bases lay in between. Germline V gene data show CDR1 as KGHSH and CDR2 as LQKENI. The CDR3 region is CASSPGLNTEAFF. The CDR3 DNA follows: TGTGCCAGCTCACCAGGGCTGAACACTGAAGCTTTCTTT.

About this clone: The junction departs from germline at one end; a sequencing error may be responsible. The chain recombines TRBV5-1 with TRBJ1-1; 7 bases match TRBD1. CDR1 SGHRS and CDR2 YFSETQ come from the germline V gene. The length of the CDR3 is 14 residues. The CDR3 loop is CASSKGTENTEAFF. The DNA for the CDR3 is TGCGCTAGCAGCAAGGGGACAGAGAACACTGAAGCTTTCTTT.